A selection of T cell receptor beta chains follows, all from one sample in a study of T cell responses to AZD1222 COVID-19 vaccine. TCRdb's copy holds only in-frame clones and misses some; the assay was immunoSEQ multiplex PCR. Among 100,000 to 150,000 clones listed, roughly 90% were seen once. The sequenced sample was peripheral blood, obtained on day 0 of AZD1222 vaccination. The receptor set was obtained from an adult in good health. Each CDR3 is given with its conserved first and last residue. The order of the fields is clone size, D gene, J gene, V gene, CDR3 DNA, CDR3 protein. A D gene is named only where the DNA matches it firmly. Some rows mark clone size as missing; the rest say once, few, many or name a class of expanded clone.

size: NA
D: NA
J: TRBJ1-5
V: TRBV6-5
DNA: TGTGCCAGCAGTTACGTACAGGGAGGGGGTCAGCCCCAGCATTTT
CDR3: CASSYVQGGGQPQHF

size: NA
D: TRBD1
J: TRBJ1-1
V: TRBV30
DNA: TGTGCCTGGAGTGTCCGGACAGGGGCTGAAGCTTTCTTT
CDR3: CAWSVRTGAEAFF

size: NA
D: NA
J: TRBJ1-3
V: TRBV28
DNA: TGTGCCAGCAGTTTAATGGCCGCGAGCTCTGGAAACACCATATATTTT
CDR3: CASSLMAASSGNTIYF

size: NA
D: NA
J: TRBJ1-5
V: TRBV28
DNA: TGTGCCAGCACTGACAGATATCAGCCCCAGCATTTT
CDR3: CASTDRYQPQHF

size: NA
D: NA
J: TRBJ1-5
V: TRBV2
DNA: TGTGCCAGCAGTGATGTGGGGGGCTCTAGGCAGCCCCAGCATTTT
CDR3: CASSDVGGSRQPQHF

size: NA
D: TRBD2
J: TRBJ2-3
V: TRBV9
DNA: TGTGCCAGCAGCGCCGGACTAGCGGAAAACACAGATACGCAGTATTTT
CDR3: CASSAGLAENTDTQYF

size: NA
D: NA
J: TRBJ2-3
V: TRBV5-1
DNA: TGCGCCAGCACTCTTGGGGCCGGGGGCACAGATACGCAGTATTTT
CDR3: CASTLGAGGTDTQYF

size: NA
D: NA
J: TRBJ2-4
V: TRBV5-6
DNA: TGTGCCAGCAGCTTATGGCAGCAACTAGCCAAAAACATTCAGTACTTC
CDR3: CASSLWQQLAKNIQYF

size: NA
D: NA
J: TRBJ2-3
V: TRBV5-4
DNA: TGTGCCAGCAGCTCTACAGGGAAAAAGGCAGATACGCAGTATTTT
CDR3: CASSSTGKKADTQYF

size: NA
D: NA
J: TRBJ2-7
V: TRBV24-1
DNA: TGTGCCACCAGTGGGGCGTTTGCCCACGAGCAGTACTTC
CDR3: CATSGAFAHEQYF

size: NA
D: TRBD2
J: TRBJ2-7
V: TRBV3-1/TRBV3-2
DNA: TGTGCCAGCAGCCAGGGGGGGGGCTACGAGCAGTACTTC
CDR3: CASSQGGGYEQYF

size: NA
D: TRBD1
J: TRBJ1-2
V: TRBV7-8
DNA: TGTGCCAGCAGCTTAGGGACAGGGGGCTACACCTTC
CDR3: CASSLGTGGYTF

size: NA
D: NA
J: TRBJ2-1
V: TRBV7-2
DNA: TGTGCCAGCAGCCTCCGGCCCGGGACAACTGAGCAGTTCTTC
CDR3: CASSLRPGTTEQFF

size: NA
D: TRBD1
J: TRBJ1-1
V: TRBV7-2
DNA: TGTGCCAGCAGCGCCCGGTGGGACAGGGGGAACACTGAAGCTTTCTTT
CDR3: CASSARWDRGNTEAFF

size: NA
D: TRBD1
J: TRBJ2-3
V: TRBV7-3
DNA: TGTGCCAGCAGCTTAGGGACAGGGGGAGGAGATACGCAGTATTTT
CDR3: CASSLGTGGGDTQYF

size: NA
D: NA
J: TRBJ2-2
V: TRBV7-6
DNA: TGTGCCAGCAGCTTGGGGACGGGGGCCTACACCGGGGAGCTGTTTTTT
CDR3: CASSLGTGAYTGELFF

size: NA
D: NA
J: TRBJ1-2
V: TRBV19
DNA: TGTGCCAGTAGTATACTAGGGAGAGGCGGCTACACCTTC
CDR3: CASSILGRGGYTF

size: NA
D: NA
J: TRBJ2-3
V: TRBV3-1/TRBV3-2
DNA: TGTGCCAGCAGCCCAGGGCTGGCATTAACGCTGTCGGGGTATAGAGATACGCAGTATTTT
CDR3: CASSPGLALTLSGYRDTQYF

size: NA
D: NA
J: TRBJ2-7
V: TRBV6-2/TRBV6-3
DNA: TGTGCCAGCAGCCTAACAAACGGGTTATACGAGCAGTACTTC
CDR3: CASSLTNGLYEQYF

size: NA
D: NA
J: TRBJ1-2
V: TRBV5-1
DNA: TGCGCCAGCAGCTTGACCGACTGGAGCTACACCTTC
CDR3: CASSLTDWSYTF

size: few
D: NA
J: TRBJ2-7
V: TRBV7-9
DNA: TGTGCCAGCAGCTTTTTCAGTGCCAACGAGCAGTACTTC
CDR3: CASSFFSANEQYF

size: NA
D: NA
J: TRBJ1-4
V: TRBV6-5
DNA: TGTGCCAGCAGAGCCAAGAACCTCGGGGATGAAAAACTGTTTTTT
CDR3: CASRAKNLGDEKLFF

size: few
D: NA
J: TRBJ1-2
V: TRBV18
DNA: TGTGCCAGCTCACCAACTGGGCTGCGAAGTGGCTACACCTTC
CDR3: CASSPTGLRSGYTF

size: NA
D: NA
J: TRBJ1-4
V: TRBV7-2
DNA: TGTGCCAGCAGCTCAGGGAAGGGTGCTAAACTGTTTTTT
CDR3: CASSSGKGAKLFF

size: NA
D: NA
J: TRBJ2-3
V: TRBV6-2/TRBV6-3
DNA: TGTGCCAGCAGTGCTCGCCGAAGGCTGGATAGGATCGTTACGCAGTATTTT
CDR3: CASSARRRLDRIVTQYF

size: NA
D: TRBD1
J: TRBJ1-4
V: TRBV28
DNA: TGTGCCAGCAGTCGCGGACAGGATTATGAAAAACTGTTTTTT
CDR3: CASSRGQDYEKLFF

size: NA
D: NA
J: TRBJ2-5
V: TRBV30
DNA: TGTGCCTGGAGTGGAAGGCGAGAAGAGACCCAGTACTTC
CDR3: CAWSGRREETQYF

size: few
D: TRBD2
J: TRBJ2-3
V: TRBV3-1/TRBV3-2
DNA: TGTGCCAGCAGCCCCAGTCCCGGACTAGCGGGGGGAAGCACAGATACGCAGTATTTT
CDR3: CASSPSPGLAGGSTDTQYF

size: NA
D: TRBD1
J: TRBJ1-3
V: TRBV5-1
DNA: TGCGCCAGCAGCTTGGGGGACAGGTCGACTGGAAACACCATATATTTT
CDR3: CASSLGDRSTGNTIYF

size: NA
D: TRBD2
J: TRBJ2-3
V: TRBV5-6
DNA: TGTGCCAGCTCGAATTGGGCTAGCGGGACGCAGTATTTT
CDR3: CASSNWASGTQYF

size: NA
D: NA
J: TRBJ2-2
V: TRBV7-2
DNA: TGTGCCAGCAGCTTAAGGGGGGCTGACACCGGGGAGCTGTTTTTT
CDR3: CASSLRGADTGELFF

size: NA
D: TRBD1
J: TRBJ2-1
V: TRBV29-1
DNA: TGCAGCGTTCGGGCAGGGGGCCATGGCAATGAGCAGTTCTTC
CDR3: CSVRAGGHGNEQFF

size: NA
D: NA
J: TRBJ2-2
V: TRBV7-2
DNA: TGTGCCAGCAGCTTAGGGACCGGGTCCGGGGAGCTGTTTTTT
CDR3: CASSLGTGSGELFF

size: NA
D: NA
J: TRBJ2-3
V: TRBV15
DNA: TGTGCCACCAGCTTCGCGGGTAAAGATACGCAGTATTTT
CDR3: CATSFAGKDTQYF

size: NA
D: NA
J: TRBJ1-1
V: TRBV11-2
DNA: TGTGCCAGCAGCTGGGGGTGGGCAAACACTGAAGCTTTCTTT
CDR3: CASSWGWANTEAFF

size: few
D: NA
J: TRBJ1-1
V: TRBV6-1
DNA: TGTGCCAGCAGTGTCTCGGGCCTCCGAGGGGCTGAAGCTTTCTTT
CDR3: CASSVSGLRGAEAFF

size: NA
D: TRBD2
J: TRBJ2-3
V: TRBV29-1
DNA: TGCAGCGTTGAGCCGGGGGGAGATACGCAGTATTTT
CDR3: CSVEPGGDTQYF

size: NA
D: NA
J: TRBJ2-5
V: TRBV18
DNA: TGTGCCAGCTCACCAGGGGCGAGGGGAGAGACCCAGTACTTC
CDR3: CASSPGARGETQYF

size: NA
D: NA
J: TRBJ2-7
V: TRBV7-2
DNA: TGTGCCAGCAGCTTAGCTGGGGGGAGAGAGCAGTACTTC
CDR3: CASSLAGGREQYF

size: NA
D: NA
J: TRBJ1-1
V: TRBV5-4
DNA: TGTGCCAGCAGCTTGAACGGGGGCGCGGGTTCAGGTGAAGCTTTCTTT
CDR3: CASSLNGGAGSGEAFF

size: NA
D: TRBD1
J: TRBJ2-7
V: TRBV28
DNA: TGTGCCAGCACCTTACAGGGGTCCCCCTACGAGCAGTACTTC
CDR3: CASTLQGSPYEQYF

size: NA
D: TRBD1
J: TRBJ1-6
V: TRBV18
DNA: TGTGCCAGCTCACGCGCTTCAAACAGGGGAGCGGATAATTCACCCCTCCACTTT
CDR3: CASSRASNRGADNSPLHF

size: once
D: NA
J: TRBJ2-1
V: TRBV6-5
DNA: TGTGCCAGCAGTGACTCGACTAACTACAATGAGCAGTTCTTC
CDR3: CASSDSTNYNEQFF

size: NA
D: NA
J: TRBJ2-1
V: TRBV19
DNA: TGTGCCAGTAGTATAGGTGCTAGCAGGAATGAGCAGTTCTTC
CDR3: CASSIGASRNEQFF

size: NA
D: TRBD1
J: TRBJ1-1
V: TRBV7-9
DNA: TGTGCCAGCAGCCGACAGGGACAGGGAACGAACACTGAAGCTTTCTTT
CDR3: CASSRQGQGTNTEAFF